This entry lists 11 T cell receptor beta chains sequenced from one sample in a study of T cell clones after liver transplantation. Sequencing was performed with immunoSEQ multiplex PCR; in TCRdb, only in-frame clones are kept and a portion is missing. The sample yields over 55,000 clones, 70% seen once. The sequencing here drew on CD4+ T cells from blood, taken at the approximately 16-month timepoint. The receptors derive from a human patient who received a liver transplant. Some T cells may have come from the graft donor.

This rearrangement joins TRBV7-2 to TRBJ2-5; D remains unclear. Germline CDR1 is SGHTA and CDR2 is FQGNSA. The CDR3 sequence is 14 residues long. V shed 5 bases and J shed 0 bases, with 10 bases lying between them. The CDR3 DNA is TGTGCCAGCAGCCCAAGCCGGTACCAAGAGACCCAGTACTTC. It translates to CASSPSRYQETQYF. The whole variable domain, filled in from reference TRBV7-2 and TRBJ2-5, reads GAGVSQSPSNKVTEKGKDVELRCDPISGHTALYWYRQSLGQGLEFLIYFQGNSAPDKSGLPSDRFSAERTGGSVSTLTIQRTQQEDSAVYLCASSPSRYQETQYFGPGTRLLVL.

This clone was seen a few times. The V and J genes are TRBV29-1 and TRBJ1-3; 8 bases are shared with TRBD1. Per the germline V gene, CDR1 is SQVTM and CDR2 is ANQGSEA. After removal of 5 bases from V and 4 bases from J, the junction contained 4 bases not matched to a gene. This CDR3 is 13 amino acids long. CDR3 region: CSVTGGFGNTIYF. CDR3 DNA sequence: TGCAGCGTTACAGGGGGGTTCGGAAACACCATATATTTT.

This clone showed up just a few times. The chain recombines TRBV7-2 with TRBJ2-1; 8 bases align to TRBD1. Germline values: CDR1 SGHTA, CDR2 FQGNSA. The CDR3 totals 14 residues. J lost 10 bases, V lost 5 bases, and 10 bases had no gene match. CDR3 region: CASSVYGQGGEQFF. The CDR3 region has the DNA TGTGCCAGCAGCGTGTATGGACAGGGAGGCGAGCAGTTCTTC.

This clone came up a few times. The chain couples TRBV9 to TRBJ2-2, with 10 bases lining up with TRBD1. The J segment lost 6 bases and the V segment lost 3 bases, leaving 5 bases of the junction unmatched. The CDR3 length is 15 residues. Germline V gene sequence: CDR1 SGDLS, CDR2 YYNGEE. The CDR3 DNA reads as TGTGCCAGCAGCGCGGGACAGGGGAGAGCCGGGGAGCTGTTTTTT. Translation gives CASSAGQGRAGELFF.

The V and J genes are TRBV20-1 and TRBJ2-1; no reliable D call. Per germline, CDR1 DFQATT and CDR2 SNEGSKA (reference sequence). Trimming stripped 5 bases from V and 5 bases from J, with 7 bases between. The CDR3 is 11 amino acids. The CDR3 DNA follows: TGCAGTGCTTCACCAAACAATGAGCAGTTCTTC. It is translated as CSASPNNEQFF.

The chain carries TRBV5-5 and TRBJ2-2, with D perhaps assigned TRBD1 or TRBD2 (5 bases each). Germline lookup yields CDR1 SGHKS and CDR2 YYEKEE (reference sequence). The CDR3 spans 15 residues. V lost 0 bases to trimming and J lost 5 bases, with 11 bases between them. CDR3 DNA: TGTGCCAGCAGCTTGGATCCAGGGAGTACCGGGGAGCTGTTTTTT. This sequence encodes CASSLDPGSTGELFF.

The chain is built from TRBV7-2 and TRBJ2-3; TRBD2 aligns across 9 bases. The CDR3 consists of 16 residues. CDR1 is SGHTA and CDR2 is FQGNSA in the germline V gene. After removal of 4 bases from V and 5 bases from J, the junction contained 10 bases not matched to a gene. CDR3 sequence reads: CASSSLPGLALDTQYF. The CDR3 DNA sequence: TGTGCCAGCAGCTCCCTCCCGGGACTAGCATTAGATACGCAGTATTTT. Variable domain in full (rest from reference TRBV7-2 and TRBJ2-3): GAGVSQSPSNKVTEKGKDVELRCDPISGHTALYWYRQSLGQGLEFLIYFQGNSAPDKSGLPSDRFSAERTGGSVSTLTIQRTQQEDSAVYLCASSSLPGLALDTQYFGPGTRLTVL.

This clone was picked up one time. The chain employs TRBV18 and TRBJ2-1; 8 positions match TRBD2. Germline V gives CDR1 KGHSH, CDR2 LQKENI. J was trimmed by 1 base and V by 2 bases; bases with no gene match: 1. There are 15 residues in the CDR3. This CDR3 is CASSPAGGSYNEQFF. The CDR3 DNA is TGTGCCAGCTCACCAGCGGGGGGATCCTACAATGAGCAGTTCTTC.

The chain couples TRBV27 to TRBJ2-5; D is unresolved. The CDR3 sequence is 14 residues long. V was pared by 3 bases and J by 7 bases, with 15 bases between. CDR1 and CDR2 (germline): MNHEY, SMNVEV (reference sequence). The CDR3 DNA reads TGTGCCAGCAGTTTTGCCGGCCCCCGGGCGACCCAGTACTTC. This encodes CASSFAGPRATQYF.

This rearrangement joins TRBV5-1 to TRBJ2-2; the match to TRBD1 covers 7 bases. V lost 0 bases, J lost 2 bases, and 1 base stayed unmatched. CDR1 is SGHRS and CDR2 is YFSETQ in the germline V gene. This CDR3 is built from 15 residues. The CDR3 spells CASSLDRGNTGELFF. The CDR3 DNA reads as TGCGCCAGCAGCTTGGACAGGGGCAACACCGGGGAGCTGTTTTTT. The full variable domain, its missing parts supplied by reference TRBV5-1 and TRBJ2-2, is KAGVTQTPRYLIKTRGQQVTLSCSPISGHRSVSWYQQTPGQGLQFLFEYFSETQRNKGNFPGRFSGRQFSNSRSEMNVSTLELGDSALYLCASSLDRGNTGELFFGEGSRLTVL.

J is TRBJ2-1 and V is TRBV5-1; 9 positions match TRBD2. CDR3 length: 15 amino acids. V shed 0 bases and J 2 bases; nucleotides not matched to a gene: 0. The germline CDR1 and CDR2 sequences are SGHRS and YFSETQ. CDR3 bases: TGCGCCAGCAGCTTGGGCGGGAGGGCCTACAATGAGCAGTTCTTC. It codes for CASSLGGRAYNEQFF.